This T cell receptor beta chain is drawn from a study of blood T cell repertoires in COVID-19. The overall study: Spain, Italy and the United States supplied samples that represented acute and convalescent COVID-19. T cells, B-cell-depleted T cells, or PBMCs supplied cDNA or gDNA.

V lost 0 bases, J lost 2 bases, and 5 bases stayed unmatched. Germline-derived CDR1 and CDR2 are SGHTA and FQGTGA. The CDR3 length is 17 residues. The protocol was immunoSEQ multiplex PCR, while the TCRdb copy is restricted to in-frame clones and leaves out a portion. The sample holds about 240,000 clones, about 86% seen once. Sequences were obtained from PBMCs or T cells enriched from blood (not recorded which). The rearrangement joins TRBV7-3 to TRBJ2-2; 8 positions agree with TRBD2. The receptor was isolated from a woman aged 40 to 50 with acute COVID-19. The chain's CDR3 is CASSLTTSGENTGELFF. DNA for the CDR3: TGTGCCAGCAGCTTAACCACTAGCGGAGAAAACACCGGGGAGCTGTTTTTT. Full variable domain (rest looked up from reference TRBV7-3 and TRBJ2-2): GAGVSQTPSNKVTEKGKYVELRCDPISGHTALYWYRQSLGQGPEFLIYFQGTGAADDSGLPNDRFFAVRPEGSVSTLKIQRTERGDSAVYLCASSLTTSGENTGELFFGEGSRLTVL.